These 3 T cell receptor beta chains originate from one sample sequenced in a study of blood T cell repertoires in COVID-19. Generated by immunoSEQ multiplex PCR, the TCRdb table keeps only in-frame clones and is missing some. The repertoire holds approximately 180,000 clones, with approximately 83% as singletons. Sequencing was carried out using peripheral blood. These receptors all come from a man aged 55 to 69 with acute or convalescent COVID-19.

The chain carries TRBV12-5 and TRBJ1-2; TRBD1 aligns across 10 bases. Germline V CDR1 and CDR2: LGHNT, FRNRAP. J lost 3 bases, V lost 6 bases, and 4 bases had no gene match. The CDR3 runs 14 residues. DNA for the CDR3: TGTGCTAGTGGCTGGGGGACAGGGGACTATGGCTACACCTTC. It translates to CASGWGTGDYGYTF.

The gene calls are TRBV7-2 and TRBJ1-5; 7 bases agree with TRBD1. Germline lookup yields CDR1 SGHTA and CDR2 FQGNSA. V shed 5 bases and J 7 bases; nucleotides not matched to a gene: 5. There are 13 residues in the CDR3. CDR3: CASSGQTGQPQHF. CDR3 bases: TGTGCCAGCAGCGGGCAGACAGGGCAGCCCCAGCATTTT.

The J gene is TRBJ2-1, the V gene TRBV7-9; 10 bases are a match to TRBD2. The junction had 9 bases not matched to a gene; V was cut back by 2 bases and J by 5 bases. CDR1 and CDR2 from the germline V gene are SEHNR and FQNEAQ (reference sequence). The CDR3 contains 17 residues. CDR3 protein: CASSLLILAGVNNEQFF. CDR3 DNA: TGTGCCAGCAGCTTACTGATCCTAGCGGGAGTGAACAATGAGCAGTTCTTC.